One T cell receptor beta chain is described in this entry. V was clipped by 5 bases and J by 9 bases, with 23 bases between them. The germline V gene encodes CDR1 SGHTA and CDR2 FQGNSA. The CDR3 loop spans 16 amino acids. Unique molecular identifiers tagged the TCRbeta library. Each CDR3 protein gets one entry after TCRdb re-called the PCR reads with MiXCR. The data contain hundreds of thousands of distinct CDR3 sequences, around a third of them singletons. The data were obtained in a study of T-cell reconstitution after alpha-beta-depleted transplantation in children. This clonotype was obtained from a human donor who donated a stem cell graft to a child with aplastic anemia. V is TRBV7-2 and J is TRBJ2-1; D is perhaps TRBD2 (5 bases). The sequencing used PBMCs from the stem cell graft donor, collected from the stem cell graft. CDR3 sequence (DNA): TGTGCCAGCAGCGATAAGACTACCTTCCTCGGAAGTGAGCAGTTCTTC. It encodes CASSDKTTFLGSEQFF.